The 30 T cell receptor beta chains below were found in one sample sequenced in a study of cytomegalovirus exposure and HLA in healthy donors. PCR involved 60 Vbeta and 13 Jbeta primers. The assay was immunoSEQ multiplex PCR, and TCRdb's table has in-frame clones only and misses some. There are about 150,000 clones in the sample; roughly 78% occur only once, and just under 6.5% lies in the top ten. The specimen sequenced was PBMCs. The receptors come from a man aged 50-60 years in good health and CMV-seropositive.

The chain carries TRBV7-8 and TRBJ2-5; possible D gene TRBD1, 6 bases. The length of the CDR3 is 15 residues. V gave up 2 bases and J gave up 5 bases, with 15 bases separating them. In germline, CDR1 is SGHVS, CDR2 FQNEAQ. CDR3 residues: CASSLYRVLSETQYF. The CDR3 bases are TGTGCCAGCAGCTTATACAGGGTTCTTTCGGAGACCCAGTACTTC.

The V call is TRBV19, the J call TRBJ2-1, with D maybe TRBD2 (5 bases). Germline loops: CDR1 LNHDA, CDR2 SQIVND (reference sequence). The V end lost 4 bases, the J end lost 5 bases, and 15 bases lay between the germline ends. This CDR3 region has 15 residues. CDR3 protein: CASSKGSSEDNEQFF. In DNA form, the CDR3 reads TGTGCCAGTAGTAAGGGAAGTAGCGAAGACAATGAGCAGTTCTTC.

The rearrangement uses TRBV11-1 and TRBJ2-7; 7 bases are a match to TRBD1. With 5 bases clipped from V and 3 bases from J, the junction kept 7 bases outside the gene matches. Per the germline V gene, CDR1 is SGHAT and CDR2 is FQDESV (reference sequence). This CDR3 region has 14 residues. In DNA form, the CDR3 reads TGTGCCAGCAGCCATGGACAGGTACGCTACGAGCAGTACTTC. Translation: CASSHGQVRYEQYF.

The chain is built from TRBV5-1 and TRBJ1-1; the D gene is possibly TRBD1 (5 bases). The CDR3 extends over 16 amino acids. Germline values: CDR1 SGHRS, CDR2 YFSETQ. V lost 3 bases and J 8 bases, leaving 23 bases between the germline ends. CDR3 region: CASSSTPQGGHEEAFF. The DNA for the CDR3 is TGCGCCAGCAGCTCCACCCCCCAGGGAGGCCACGAGGAAGCTTTCTTT.

This clone was observed a few times. The chain couples TRBV27 to TRBJ2-7, with D unresolved. This CDR3 region has 15 residues. Germline CDR1 reads MNHEY; CDR2 reads SMNVEV (reference sequence). Trimming removed 7 bases at V and 0 bases at J, with 16 bases between. The CDR3 region has the DNA TGTGCCAGCATGTGGAGAACATCTAGCTCCTACGAGCAGTACTTC. Protein: CASMWRTSSSYEQYF.

This chain connects TRBV5-1 to TRBJ2-3, with TRBD2 matching 12 bases. Losses at the gene ends were 3 bases for V and 4 bases for J; bases not matched to a gene: 6. CDR3 length: 16 amino acids. Germline CDR1 reads SGHRS; CDR2 reads YFSETQ. The CDR3 nucleotides are TGCGCCAGCAGCTCAACTAGCGGGAGGTCCTCAGATACGCAGTATTTT. The encoded protein is CASSSTSGRSSDTQYF.

On this clone itself: The sample contains more than one DNA sequence encoding this CDR3. The chain links TRBV5-1 to TRBJ2-7, with D possibly being TRBD1 (6 bases). V was cut by 2 bases and J by 3 bases, with 12 bases left in between. The germline V gene has CDR1 SGHRS and CDR2 YFSETQ. CDR3 size: 14 residues. The CDR3: CASSFKQGVYEQYF. The CDR3 nucleotides are TGCGCCAGCAGCTTTAAACAGGGAGTCTACGAGCAGTACTTC.

The V gene is TRBV9, the J gene TRBJ1-3, with D possibly matching TRBD1 (6 bases). The ends were cut back, 2 bases at V and 2 bases at J, with 14 bases in the middle. Germline V CDR1 and CDR2: SGDLS, YYNGEE. The CDR3 is made up of 16 amino acids. The CDR3 protein is CASSVSSGGPGNTIYF. In DNA form, the CDR3 reads TGTGCCAGCAGCGTTAGCTCTGGGGGCCCTGGAAACACCATATATTTT.

The V call is TRBV6-4, the J call TRBJ2-7; TRBD2 agrees at 11 bases. Germline assignment: CDR1 MRHNA and CDR2 SNTAGT. V trimming: 1 base; J trimming: 2 bases; junction bases outside the gene matches: 4. This CDR3 spans 16 amino acids. The CDR3 coding sequence is TGTGCCAGCAGTGACTATCTTAGCGGGGGGGCCTACGAGCAGTACTTC. Protein sequence: CASSDYLSGGAYEQYF.

This clone was seen a handful of times. The rearrangement uses TRBV6-1 and TRBJ2-1, with a possible D match to TRBD1 (7 bases). Trimming removed 3 bases at V and 7 bases at J, with 19 bases between. There are 16 residues in the CDR3. The germline V gene has CDR1 MNHNS and CDR2 SASEGT. CDR3 sequence (DNA): TGTGCCAGCAGTGACACTTGGAGGGGGCGTAGGAATGAGCAGTTCTTC. Amino acids: CASSDTWRGRRNEQFF.

V usage is TRBV5-1 and J usage is TRBJ1-1; D remains ambiguous. Per the germline V gene, CDR1 is SGHRS and CDR2 is YFSETQ. This CDR3 contains 14 residues. V lost 0 bases to trimming and J lost 1 base, with 7 bases between them. The CDR3 DNA reads TGCGCCAGCAGCTTGGCGCAGGAGAACACTGAAGCTTTCTTT. Amino acids: CASSLAQENTEAFF.

The chain has TRBV23-1 and TRBJ2-7; perhaps TRBD1 as D (5 bases). TRBV23-1 is sorted into the ORF group, with uncertain function. Trimming left V 7 bases short and J 0 bases short, with 13 bases between. CDR3 length: 14 residues. The CDR3: CASTRTKSSYEQYF. The DNA for the CDR3 is TGCGCCAGCACCCGGACAAAGAGCTCCTACGAGCAGTACTTC.

Concerning this clone: Other DNA sequences within the sample encode an identical CDR3. This chain links TRBV28 with TRBJ2-7; 10 bases are a match to TRBD2. This CDR3 contains 14 residues. Trimming removed 4 bases from V and 0 bases from J; junction bases left unmatched: 0. Germline CDR1 MDHEN, CDR2 SYDVKM. In DNA form, the CDR3 reads TGTGCCAGCAGTTCTAGCGGGAGCTCCTACGAGCAGTACTTC. As protein: CASSSSGSSYEQYF.

The sample holds one count of this clone. The CDR3 is CASSLGVAGAYEQYF. Here the CDR3 DNA reads TGTGCCAGCAGCTTAGGCGTAGCGGGGGCCTACGAGCAGTACTTC. V usage is TRBV7-2 and J usage is TRBJ2-7; 9 positions match TRBD2. Trimming cost V 1 base and J 2 bases; bases outside gene matches: 3. This CDR3 has 15 amino acids. Germline assignment: CDR1 SGHTA and CDR2 FQGNSA. Supplemented by reference TRBV7-2 and TRBJ2-7, the full variable domain reads GAGVSQSPSNKVTEKGKDVELRCDPISGHTALYWYRQSLGQGLEFLIYFQGNSAPDKSGLPSDRFSAERTGGSVSTLTIQRTQQEDSAVYLCASSLGVAGAYEQYFGPGTRLTVT.

The chain uses TRBV2 and TRBJ2-6, with D possibly matching TRBD1 (6 bases). V was shortened by 6 bases and J by 0 bases, with 12 bases between the two germline ends. The V gene's germline CDR1 is SNHLY and CDR2 FYNNEI. CDR3 length: 16 amino acids. The CDR3 loop is CASRDSGHSGANVLTF. The DNA of the CDR3 is TGTGCCAGCAGGGACAGTGGACACTCTGGGGCCAACGTCCTGACTTTC.

This rearrangement joins TRBV5-4 to TRBJ2-1; 12 nucleotides line up with TRBD2. The germline CDR1 and CDR2 sequences are SGHNT and YYREEE (reference sequence). The V and J ends lost 0 bases and 5 bases, in that order; junction bases with no gene match: 6. This CDR3 is built from 17 residues. The DNA for the CDR3 is TGTGCCAGCAGCTTGGACCTAGCGGGAGGGCCCCACAATGAGCAGTTCTTC. It translates to CASSLDLAGGPHNEQFF. The complete variable domain, with remaining parts taken from reference TRBV5-4 and TRBJ2-1, reads ETGVTQSPTHLIKTRGQQVTLRCSSQSGHNTVSWYQQALGQGPQFIFQYYREEENGRGNFPPRFSGLQFPNYSSELNVNALELDDSALYLCASSLDLAGGPHNEQFFGPGTRLTVL.

The chain employs TRBV7-8 and TRBJ1-1, with a tentative D call TRBD1 (6 bases). Per the germline V gene, CDR1 is SGHVS and CDR2 is FQNEAQ. V shed 3 bases and J shed 1 base, with 9 bases lying between them. CDR3 length equals 14 residues. This chain's CDR3 is CASSLKTGNTEAFF. The CDR3 coding sequence is TGTGCCAGCAGCTTGAAGACAGGGAACACTGAAGCTTTCTTT.

This clone was recorded once. V usage is TRBV7-9 and J usage is TRBJ2-1; 9 positions match TRBD2. Germline V gives CDR1 SEHNR, CDR2 FQNEAQ (reference sequence). The CDR3 runs to 16 residues. Unmatched junction bases numbered 10, after V lost 3 bases and J lost 7 bases. In nucleotides, the CDR3 is TGTGCCAGCAGCTTTCTAGCGGGGAAAGGTAGGAATGAGCAGTTCTTC. It yields the protein CASSFLAGKGRNEQFF.

The genes are TRBV6-1 and TRBJ1-4; D is ambiguous. Trimming removed 0 bases at V and 10 bases at J, with 12 bases between. The germline CDR1 and CDR2 sequences are MNHNS and SASEGT. The CDR3 covers 14 residues. The CDR3 loop reads CASSEALRTVKLFF. The CDR3 DNA reads as TGTGCCAGCAGTGAAGCGCTTCGAACGGTAAAACTGTTTTTT.

The gene calls are TRBV4-1 and TRBJ2-1; 9 nucleotides match TRBD2. Germline CDR1 and CDR2: MGHRA and YSYEKL. This CDR3 has 17 amino acids. V lost 0 bases, J lost 6 bases, and 9 bases stayed unmatched. DNA of the CDR3: TGCGCCAGCAGCCAAGAAGGAGGGCGAGCGGGAGGCAATGAGCAGTTCTTC. Translating it yields CASSQEGGRAGGNEQFF.

The chain carries TRBV6-6 and TRBJ2-2; D unresolved. Germline-derived CDR1 and CDR2 are MNHNY and SVGAGI (reference sequence). V lost 6 bases to trimming and J lost 3 bases, with 8 bases between them. The CDR3 has 13 amino acids. The CDR3 DNA reads as TGTGCCAGCAGCCCCCGCGACACCGGGGAGCTGTTTTTT. This sequence encodes CASSPRDTGELFF.

V and J are TRBV7-6 and TRBJ2-1; 12 positions match TRBD2. The CDR3 length is 17 residues. Germline V lookup: CDR1 SGHVS, CDR2 FNYEAQ. Trimming removed 5 bases from V and 1 base from J; junction bases left unmatched: 6. In DNA form, the CDR3 reads TGTGCCAGCAGCAGAGTACTAGCGGGAGGATCCTACAATGAGCAGTTCTTC. It is translated as CASSRVLAGGSYNEQFF.

This clone was recorded a few times. V gene TRBV9 combines with J gene TRBJ1-1; 7 bases align to TRBD1. CDR1 is SGDLS and CDR2 is YYNGEE in the germline V gene. V lost 3 bases, J lost 8 bases, and 10 bases stayed unmatched. The CDR3 has 14 amino acids. This CDR3 reads CASSAKTIQGEAFF. In nucleotides, the CDR3 is TGTGCCAGCAGCGCCAAAACCATACAGGGGGAAGCTTTCTTT.

With respect to this clone: At one end the junction does not follow the germline gene, possibly because of a read error. The chain joins TRBV7-7 to TRBJ2-5, with a tentative D call TRBD2 (5 bases). This CDR3 comprises 17 residues. Germline values: CDR1 SSHAT, CDR2 FNYEAQ (reference sequence). The CDR3 nucleotides read TGTGCTAGCAGCTTAGCGCCACCAGGAGCGGCGGCAGAGACCCAGTACTTC. This codes for CASSLAPPGAAAETQYF.

The chain links TRBV10-2 to TRBJ1-6; D ambiguous. Between the trimmed V and J ends, which lost 3 bases and 7 bases, there was a span of 7 bases. This CDR3 contains 13 residues. CDR1 WSHSY and CDR2 SAAADI come from the germline V gene. The CDR3 DNA reads as TGCGCCAGCAGTGATGCGGAAAATTCACCCCTCCACTTT. Translated, it gives CASSDAENSPLHF.

This chain connects TRBV25-1 to TRBJ1-2; tentatively, D is TRBD1 (5 bases). V shed 7 bases and J shed 2 bases, with 8 bases lying between them. The germline V gene encodes CDR1 MGHDK and CDR2 SYGVNS. The CDR3 is 12 amino acids. The CDR3 loop reads CASNDRNYGYTF. The CDR3, as DNA: TGTGCCAGCAACGACAGAAACTATGGCTACACCTTC.

The V and J genes are TRBV5-1 and TRBJ2-5, with D perhaps TRBD1 (7 bases). This CDR3 spans 13 amino acids. V was cut by 4 bases and J by 11 bases, with 18 bases left in between. The germline V gene encodes CDR1 SGHRS and CDR2 YFSETQ. The CDR3 bases are TGCGCCAGCAGCCTTAGACAGGGCGGGGAGCAGTACTTC. Translating gives CASSLRQGGEQYF.

This chain uses TRBV23-1 with TRBJ2-3; 10 bases are shared with TRBD2. TRBV23-1 is sorted into the ORF group, with uncertain function. This CDR3 is built from 17 residues. Trimming removed 2 bases from V and 4 bases from J; junction bases left unmatched: 9. CDR3 amino acids: CASSQLSSGSGADTQYF. CDR3 in DNA: TGCGCCAGCAGTCAACTTTCTAGCGGGAGTGGCGCAGATACGCAGTATTTT.

This rearrangement joins TRBV2 to TRBJ2-6; the D gene is possibly TRBD1 (5 bases). Germline CDR1 and CDR2: SNHLY and FYNNEI. This CDR3 contains 14 residues. With 6 bases removed from V and 0 bases from J, the gap between germline ends came to 6 bases. The CDR3 sequence: CASRDNSGANVLTF. The CDR3 coding sequence is TGTGCCAGCAGGGACAACTCTGGGGCCAACGTCCTGACTTTC.

The J gene is TRBJ2-7, the V gene TRBV5-6, with 8 bases matching TRBD1. With V trimmed by 2 bases and J by 4 bases, 8 bases remained unmatched. The CDR3 is 15 residues long. CDR1 and CDR2 (germline): SGHDT, YYEEEE. The CDR3 region is CASSFGQGVLYEQYF. In nucleotides, the CDR3 is TGTGCCAGCAGCTTCGGACAGGGAGTTTTGTACGAGCAGTACTTC.